Following are 16 T cell receptor beta chains from one sample sequenced in a study of blood T cells in healthy people across ages. Primers used in a second PCR of roughly 7 to 11 cycles were a sample-barcoded 5' primer and a J-beta primer mix. TCRdb passed the 5' RACE reads through MiXCR, listing each CDR3 protein once. The sample yields approximately 2,000,000 distinct CDR3 sequences, roughly two fifths seen once. The sequencing sample was made of blood. The receptor source for this set is a human donor in good health.

The J gene is TRBJ2-7, the V gene TRBV18; unclear D gene. Germline CDR1 and CDR2: KGHSH and LQKENI. There are 15 residues in the CDR3. V lost 3 bases, J lost 5 bases, and 17 bases lay in between. CDR3 residues: CASSPVVPKLDEQYF. CDR3 DNA: TGTGCCAGCTCACCCGTTGTCCCTAAACTCGACGAGCAGTACTTC.

As for this clonotype: Just one base apart from a much larger clone, this may be a read error. The gene calls are TRBV4-3 and TRBJ2-5; D is ambiguous. Germline CDR1 is LGHNA and CDR2 is YSLEER. V lost 0 bases and J lost 11, with 19 bases in between. The CDR3 is 15 amino acids. CDR3 residues: CASSQEMVSYNEQYF. The CDR3 DNA sequence: TGCGCCAGCAGCCAAGAGATGGTCAGTTACAATGAGCAGTACTTC.

This clonotype appeared a single time. The rearrangement links TRBV6-5 to TRBJ2-7, with D possibly being TRBD1 (5 bases). V gave up 0 bases and J gave up 6 bases, with 9 bases separating them. The CDR3 is 13 residues long. The germline V gene has CDR1 MNHEY and CDR2 SVGAGI. The DNA for the CDR3 is TGTGCCAGCAGTTACTCGTACCAGGGCGAGCAGTACTTC. Amino acid sequence: CASSYSYQGEQYF.

This chain connects TRBV5-1 to TRBJ2-1; D is unresolved. Trimming removed 5 bases at V and 4 bases at J, with 22 bases between. Germline values: CDR1 SGHRS, CDR2 YFSETQ. The CDR3 is made up of 17 amino acids. CDR3 bases: TGCGCCAGCAGTAGGTTTCTTCAACAAGCGTCTTACAATGAGCAGTTCTTC. Translation: CASSRFLQQASYNEQFF.

This clonotype was counted ten times or more. J is TRBJ1-2 and V is TRBV12-3 or TRBV12-4; D unclear. Deletions cut 6 bases from V and 5 bases from J, with 10 bases between. This CDR3 is 12 amino acids long. The CDR3 sequence is CASSRPGYGYTF. DNA of the CDR3: TGTGCCAGCAGCCGTCCTGGATATGGCTACACCTTC.

This chain links TRBV18 with TRBJ2-3; D tentatively fits TRBD1 or TRBD2 (6 bases each). The germline CDR1 and CDR2 sequences are KGHSH and LQKENI. This CDR3 is 16 amino acids long. V lost 3 bases and J 0 bases, leaving 13 bases between the germline ends. The DNA of the CDR3 is TGTGCCAGCTCACCGGCCGGGGGCTCTAGCACAGATACGCAGTATTTT. Protein sequence: CASSPAGGSSTDTQYF.

The table lists this clonotype with a count of one. The chain is built from TRBV4-2 and TRBJ2-2, with D perhaps matching TRBD2 (6 bases). This CDR3 comprises 15 residues. Between the trimmed V and J ends, which lost 1 base and 6 bases, there was a span of 12 bases. Germline CDR1 LGHNA, CDR2 YNFKEQ. Here the CDR3 DNA reads TGTGCCAGCAGCCAAGTCGGTGGGGAGGCCGGGGAGCTGTTTTTT. It codes for CASSQVGGEAGELFF.

The chain couples TRBV10-3 to TRBJ2-5, with 7 bases fitting TRBD2. CDR1 and CDR2 from the germline V gene are ENHRY and SYGVKD. This CDR3 spans 14 amino acids. With 6 bases clipped from V and 5 bases from J, the junction kept 9 bases outside the gene matches. The CDR3 sequence: CAISRPGREETQYF. CDR3 nucleotides: TGTGCCATCAGCCGGCCAGGGAGGGAGGAGACCCAGTACTTC.

The chain employs TRBV7-9 and TRBJ2-7, with TRBD2 matching 10 bases. CDR3 length: 15 amino acids. With V trimmed by 6 bases and J by 5 bases, 10 bases remained unmatched. Per germline, CDR1 SEHNR and CDR2 FQNEAQ (reference sequence). The DNA of the CDR3 is TGTGCCAGCAGGCTAGGAGCGGGGGGGCCCGACGAGCAGTACTTC. Protein: CASRLGAGGPDEQYF.

The chain couples TRBV16 to TRBJ2-7; unclear D gene. In germline, CDR1 is KGHSY, CDR2 FQNENV. V lost 1 base and J lost 2, with 9 bases in between. The CDR3 consists of 14 residues. In nucleotides, the CDR3 is TGTGCCAGCAGCCAATTTGGCGGTGCCTACGAGCAGTACTTC. Encoded protein: CASSQFGGAYEQYF. Together with reference TRBV16 and TRBJ2-7, the CDR3 gives the full variable domain: GEEVAQTPKHLVRGEGQKAKLYCAPIKGHSYVFWYQQVLKNEFKFLISFQNENVFDETGMPKERFSAKCLPNSPCSLEIQATKLEDSAVYFCASSQFGGAYEQYFGPGTRLTVT.

This clonotype was counted many times. The chain uses TRBV7-6 and TRBJ2-3; 8 positions match TRBD2. CDR3 length: 14 amino acids. CDR1 and CDR2 from the germline V gene are SGHVS and FNYEAQ. J was trimmed by 5 bases and V by 2 bases; bases with no gene match: 3. Here the CDR3 DNA reads TGTGCCAGCAGCTTAAAAGCGGGGGTAGATACGCAGTATTTT. This codes for CASSLKAGVDTQYF.

About this clonotype: At one of its ends the junction is not consistent with the germline gene, which may arise from a read error. V gene TRBV6-1 combines with J gene TRBJ1-5; D gene unclear. CDR1 MNHNS and CDR2 SASEGT come from the germline V gene. The CDR3 is made up of 16 amino acids. The CDR3 loop is CASSRSQTHSNRPQHF. Written as DNA, the CDR3 is TGTGCCAGCAGTCGAAGCCAGACTCATAGCAATCGGCCCCAGCATTTT.

This clonotype was counted only a few times. CDR3 DNA sequence: TGTGCCATCAGTGATGAGGGCTTAGCTAACTATGGCTACACCTTC. It is translated as CAISDEGLANYGYTF. This chain connects TRBV10-3 to TRBJ1-2; D uncertain. Germline CDR1 ENHRY, CDR2 SYGVKD. The CDR3 spans 15 residues. V dropped 3 bases and J dropped 0 bases, with 11 bases sitting between them.

The rearrangement uses TRBV25-1 and TRBJ2-3; 7 positions agree with TRBD2. The germline CDR1 and CDR2 sequences are MGHDK and SYGVNS. The CDR3 is 15 residues long. V was pared by 3 bases and J by 4 bases, with 7 bases of the junction left unmatched. The CDR3 reads CASSEGTTGPDTQYF. The CDR3 DNA is TGTGCCAGCAGTGAGGGGACTACTGGCCCAGATACGCAGTATTTT.

The CDR3 DNA is TGCAGTGCTAGCCGCGCCAATAACTATGGCTACACCTTC. Its protein product is CSASRANNYGYTF. The V gene is TRBV20-1, the J gene TRBJ1-2, with D uncertain. The germline V gene encodes CDR1 DFQATT and CDR2 SNEGSKA (reference sequence). Trimming removed 3 bases at V and 1 base at J, with 9 bases between. The CDR3 has 13 residues.

In this sample, this clonotype turned up a few times. The V call is TRBV7-2, the J call TRBJ2-4; D remains unclear. Trimming removed 5 bases from V and 0 bases from J, with 14 bases in between. Per germline, CDR1 SGHTA and CDR2 FQGNSA. This CDR3 is built from 16 residues. CDR3 loop: CASSPLSEIAKNIQYF. The CDR3 coding sequence is TGTGCCAGCAGCCCACTCTCGGAGATAGCCAAAAACATTCAGTACTTC.